This TCR beta chain was sequenced for a study of T cell responses to AZD1222 COVID-19 vaccine. Study-level results: Most donors were white British and more were female, and clonal diversity was possibly underestimated. Sampling captured repertoires only after the peak T cell response. Spike-specific TCR breadth and depth were elevated following two AZD1222 doses.

V was pared by 0 bases and J by 4 bases, with 7 bases between. The CDR3 has 13 residues. Germline CDR1 reads SGHTA; CDR2 reads FQGNSA. Here immunoSEQ multiplex PCR was the method, and the copy in TCRdb shows in-frame clones only, minus some. Of around 110,000 clones listed, 92% were seen once; the top ten hold around 1.4%. Details on this clone: Its specificity is unknown.

The TCR was taken from an adult who received the AZD1222 COVID-19 vaccine. This rearrangement joins TRBV7-2 to TRBJ2-7; D gene uncertain. The source was peripheral blood, collected 28 days after the second AZD1222 dose. CDR3 region: CASSLAGGYEQYF. The CDR3 bases are TGTGCCAGCAGCTTAGCGGGTGGATACGAGCAGTACTTC.